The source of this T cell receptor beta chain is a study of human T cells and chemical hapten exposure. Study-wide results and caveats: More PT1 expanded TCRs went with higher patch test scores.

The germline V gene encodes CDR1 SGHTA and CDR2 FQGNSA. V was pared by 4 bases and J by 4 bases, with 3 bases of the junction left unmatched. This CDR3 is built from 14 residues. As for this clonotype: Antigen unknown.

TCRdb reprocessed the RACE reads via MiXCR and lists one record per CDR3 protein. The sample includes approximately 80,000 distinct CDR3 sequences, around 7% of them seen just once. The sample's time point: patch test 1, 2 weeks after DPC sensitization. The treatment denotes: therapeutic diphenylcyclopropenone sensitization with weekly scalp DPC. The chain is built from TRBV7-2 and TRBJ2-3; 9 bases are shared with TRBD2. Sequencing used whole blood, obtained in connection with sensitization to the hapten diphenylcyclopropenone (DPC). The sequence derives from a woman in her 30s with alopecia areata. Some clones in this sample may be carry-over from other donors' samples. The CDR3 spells CASSYWTSADTQYF. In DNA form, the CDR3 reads TGTGCCAGCAGCTACTGGACTAGCGCAGATACGCAGTATTTT.